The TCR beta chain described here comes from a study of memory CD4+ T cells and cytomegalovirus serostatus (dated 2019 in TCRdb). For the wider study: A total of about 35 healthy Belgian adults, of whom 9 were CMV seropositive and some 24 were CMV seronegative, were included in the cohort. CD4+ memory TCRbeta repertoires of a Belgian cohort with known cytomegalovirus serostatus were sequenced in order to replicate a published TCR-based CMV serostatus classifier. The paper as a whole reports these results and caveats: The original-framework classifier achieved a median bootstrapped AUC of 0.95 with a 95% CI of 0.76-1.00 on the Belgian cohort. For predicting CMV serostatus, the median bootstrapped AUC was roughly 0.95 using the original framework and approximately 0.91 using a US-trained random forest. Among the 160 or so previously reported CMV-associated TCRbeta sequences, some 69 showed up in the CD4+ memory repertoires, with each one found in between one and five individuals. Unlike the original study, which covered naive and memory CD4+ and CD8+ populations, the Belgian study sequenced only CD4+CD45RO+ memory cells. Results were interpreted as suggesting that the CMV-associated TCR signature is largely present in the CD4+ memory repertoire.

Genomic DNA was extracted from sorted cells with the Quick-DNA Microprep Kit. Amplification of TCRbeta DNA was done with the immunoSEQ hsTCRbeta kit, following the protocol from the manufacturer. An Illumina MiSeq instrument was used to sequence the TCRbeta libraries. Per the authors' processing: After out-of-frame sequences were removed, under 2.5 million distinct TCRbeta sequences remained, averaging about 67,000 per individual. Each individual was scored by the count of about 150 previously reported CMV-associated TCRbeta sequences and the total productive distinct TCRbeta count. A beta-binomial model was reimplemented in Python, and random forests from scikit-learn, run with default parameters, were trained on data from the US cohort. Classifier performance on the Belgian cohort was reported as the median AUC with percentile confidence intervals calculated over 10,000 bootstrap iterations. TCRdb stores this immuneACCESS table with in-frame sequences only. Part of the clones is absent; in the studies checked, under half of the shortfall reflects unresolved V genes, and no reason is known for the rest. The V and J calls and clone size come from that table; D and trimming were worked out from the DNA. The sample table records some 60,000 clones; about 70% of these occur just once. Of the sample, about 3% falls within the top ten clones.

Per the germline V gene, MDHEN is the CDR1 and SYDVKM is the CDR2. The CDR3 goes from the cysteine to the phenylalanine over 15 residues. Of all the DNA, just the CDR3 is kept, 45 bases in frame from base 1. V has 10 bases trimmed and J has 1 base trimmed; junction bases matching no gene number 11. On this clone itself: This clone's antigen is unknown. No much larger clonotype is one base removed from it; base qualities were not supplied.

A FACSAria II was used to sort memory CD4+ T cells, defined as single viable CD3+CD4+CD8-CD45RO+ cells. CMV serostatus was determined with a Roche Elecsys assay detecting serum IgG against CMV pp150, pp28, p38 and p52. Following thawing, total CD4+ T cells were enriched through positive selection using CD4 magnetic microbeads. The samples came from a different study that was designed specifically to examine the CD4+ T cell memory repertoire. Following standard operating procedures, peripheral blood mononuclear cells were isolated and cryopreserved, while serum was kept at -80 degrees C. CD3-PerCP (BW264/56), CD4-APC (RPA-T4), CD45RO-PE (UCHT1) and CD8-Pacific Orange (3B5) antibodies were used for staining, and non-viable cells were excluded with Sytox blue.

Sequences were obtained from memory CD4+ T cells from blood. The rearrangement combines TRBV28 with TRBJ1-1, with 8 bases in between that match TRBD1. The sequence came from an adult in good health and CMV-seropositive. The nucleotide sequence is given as TGTGCCACCATCACTCCCGGGACAGGGAACACTGAAGCTTTCTTT. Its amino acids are CATITPGTGNTEAFF.